This T cell receptor (beta chain) was sequenced for a study of cytomegalovirus exposure and HLA in healthy donors. The study's findings and limits: The study put 150 to 200 TCR beta chains on its list as cytomegalovirus-associated.

To note about this clone: The antigen is undetermined.

The CDR3 is made up of 12 amino acids. Germline V gives CDR1 MNHNS, CDR2 SASEGT. PCR involved 60 Vbeta and 13 Jbeta primers. The assay was immunoSEQ multiplex PCR, and TCRdb's table has in-frame clones only and misses some. The table lists approximately 110,000 clones, about 74% of them singletons. The clonotype comes from a woman between 50 and 59 years old in good health and CMV-seropositive. This chain uses TRBV6-1 with TRBJ2-5; the match to TRBD1 covers 8 bases. The DNA end lines up better with TRBJ2-7; the J call may be wrong. The sequencing input was PBMCs. The CDR3 loop reads CASSDRVYEQYF. CDR3 sequence (DNA): TGTGCCAGCTCGGACAGGGTCTACGAGCAGTACTTC.